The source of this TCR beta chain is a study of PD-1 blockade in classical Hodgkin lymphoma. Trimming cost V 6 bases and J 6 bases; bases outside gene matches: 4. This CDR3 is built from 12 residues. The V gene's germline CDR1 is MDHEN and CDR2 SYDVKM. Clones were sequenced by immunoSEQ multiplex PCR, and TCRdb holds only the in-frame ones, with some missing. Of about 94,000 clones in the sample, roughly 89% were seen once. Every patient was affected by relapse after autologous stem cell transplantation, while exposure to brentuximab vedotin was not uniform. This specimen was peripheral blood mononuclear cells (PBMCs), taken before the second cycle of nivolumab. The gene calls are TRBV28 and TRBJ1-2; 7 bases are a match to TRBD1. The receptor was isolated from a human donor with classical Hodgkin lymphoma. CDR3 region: CASRLQGDGYTF. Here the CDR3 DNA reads TGTGCCAGCAGACTCCAGGGGGATGGCTACACCTTC.